This T cell receptor beta chain is drawn from a study of cytomegalovirus exposure and HLA in healthy donors. Per the germline V gene, CDR1 is SGHRS and CDR2 is YFSETQ. The CDR3 spans 14 residues. V dropped 0 bases and J dropped 5; count of bases not matched to a gene: 3. 60 Vbeta and 13 Jbeta primers were used in PCR. TCRdb keeps only in-frame clones here, not all; method: immunoSEQ multiplex PCR. Of 170,000 or so clones in the sample, less than 85% are singletons; the top ten hold 4% to 6%. The V and J genes are TRBV5-1 and TRBJ2-3; 7 nucleotides match TRBD2. This receptor was taken from a man aged 18 to 29 in good health and CMV-seronegative. Sequencing was carried out using PBMCs. The CDR3 loop is CASSLGLAGDTQYF. CDR3 nucleotides: TGCGCCAGCAGCTTGGGATTAGCGGGAGATACGCAGTATTTT.